This TCR beta chain is from a study of T cell repertoires in cytomegalovirus infection (dated by TCRdb to 2018 to 2020). For context, the study as a whole: The peptide stimulations were aimed at well-studied HLA-B-restricted epitopes as well as recently identified HLA-C-restricted CMV epitopes, whose presentation resists viral immunomodulation. Because public TCR beta signatures pointed to carriage of CMV infection together with the matching HLA type, the HLA type of each donor mattered for the analysis.

The paper as a whole reports these results and caveats: Carriers of CMV infection plus the relevant HLA type were discriminated by the cumulative frequency of public TCR beta family members in the study cohort and in an independent roughly 340-donor cohort. The ex vivo response was dominated by HLA-C-restricted CMV-specific TCR beta clonotypes, which also provided the single most frequent clonotype in two of eight donors.

Instrument used: Illumina HiSeq 1500. Through fastp at Q25 and MiXCR, TCRdb rebuilt clones from the public reads, retaining in-frame beta chains. Entries are consolidated by CDR3 protein sequence, retaining the most common genes and DNA. Present in this sample are 900,000 to 950,000 distinct CDR3 sequences, around 32% of which were seen just once. The ten largest clones take up roughly 12% of the sample. Germline trimming: 3 bases from V, 5 bases from J; junction bases outside gene matches: 9. The CDR3 runs 15 amino acids, cysteine and phenylalanine included. The DNA shown is the 45-base CDR3, in frame from base 1. Looking up the germline V gene yields CDR1 SGDLS and CDR2 YYNGEE. Taken with the paper, the label for treatment or condition translates to: in vitro stimulation with specific CMV peptide epitopes to enrich CMV-specific T cells. Notes on this clonotype: There is no known antigen for this receptor. Base quality data are lacking; no much larger clone is found one base away.

The chain was built from TRBV9 and TRBJ2-5; 8 bases in the junction line up with TRBD2. The sequence derives from a human donor in good health (CMV status not recorded). Some clones in this sample may be carry-over from other donors' samples. The sequenced sample was cultured CD8+ T cells from PBMCs, obtained from culture after CMV antigen stimulation. The CDR3 protein: CASSDPAGESETQYF. The base sequence is TGTGCCAGCAGCGACCCAGCGGGGGAATCGGAGACCCAGTACTTC.